A single sample gave rise to the 24 T cell receptor beta chains below, sequenced in a study of radiotherapy plus CTLA-4 blockade in lung cancer. TCRdb's table, derived via immunoSEQ multiplex PCR, lists solely in-frame clones and lacks some. The sample includes roughly 50,000 clones, 70% to 90% of them seen just once. The sequences come from peripheral blood, collected from a patient treated with radiotherapy plus ipilimumab. These receptors were collected from a human donor with non-small cell lung cancer that progressed on radiotherapy plus ipilimumab. Some clones in this sample may be carry-over from other donors' samples.

The V and J genes are TRBV5-5 and TRBJ1-1; 9 bases agree with TRBD1. The V gene end was trimmed by 0 bases and the J gene end by 10 bases; junction bases not matched to a gene: 16. Germline CDR1 SGHKS, CDR2 YYEKEE (reference sequence). The CDR3 contains 17 residues. The CDR3 loop is CASSLAGWTGDAGGAFF. CDR3 coding DNA: TGTGCCAGCAGCTTGGCCGGGTGGACAGGGGACGCAGGGGGAGCTTTCTTT.

This chain uses TRBV5-4 with TRBJ2-4; tentative D call: TRBD1 (6 bases). This CDR3 is built from 13 residues. Germline assignment: CDR1 SGHNT and CDR2 YYREEE (reference sequence). V was clipped by 0 bases and J by 5 bases, with 6 bases between them. The CDR3 here is CASSLGQENIQYF. DNA for the CDR3: TGTGCCAGCAGCTTGGGACAGGAAAACATTCAGTACTTC. The whole variable domain, filled in from reference TRBV5-4 and TRBJ2-4, reads ETGVTQSPTHLIKTRGQQVTLRCSSQSGHNTVSWYQQALGQGPQFIFQYYREEENGRGNFPPRFSGLQFPNYSSELNVNALELDDSALYLCASSLGQENIQYFGAGTRLSVL.

About this clone: A junction end diverges from the germline sequence, so it may reflect a read error. The V gene is TRBV18, the J gene TRBJ1-1, with D possibly TRBD1 on 5 matching bases. The CDR3 has 13 residues. In germline, CDR1 is KGHSH, CDR2 LQKENI. In DNA, the CDR3 is TGTGCCAACTCACCAAACTCAGGGACTGAAGCTTTCTTT. Protein product: CANSPNSGTEAFF.

The genes are TRBV7-8 and TRBJ2-2; TRBD2 aligns across 7 bases. Germline V gene lookup returns CDR1 SGHVS and CDR2 FQNEAQ. J was trimmed by 5 bases and V by 1 base; bases with no gene match: 4. The CDR3 is 15 amino acids. The CDR3 DNA sequence: TGTGCCAGCAGCTTAGGAGCGGGGATAACCGGGGAGCTGTTTTTT. Translating it yields CASSLGAGITGELFF.

The DNA of the CDR3 is TGCGCCAGCAGTCAATCTGGAGGTGCCTACGAGCAGTACTTC. Protein product: CASSQSGGAYEQYF. The chain has TRBV23-1 and TRBJ2-7; possible D gene TRBD2, 5 bases. TRBV23-1 is sorted into the ORF group, with uncertain function. The CDR3 is 14 amino acids. Trimming took 0 bases from V and 2 from J, leaving 8 bases between them.

The gene calls are TRBV7-9 and TRBJ2-1, with D maybe TRBD2 (5 bases). CDR1 is SEHNR and CDR2 is FQNEAQ in the germline V gene (reference sequence). The CDR3 totals 13 residues. Trimming stripped 5 bases from V and 4 bases from J, with 9 bases between. The CDR3 DNA reads TGTGCCAGCAGCGCGGACTTTTACAATGAGCAGTTCTTC. Translation: CASSADFYNEQFF.

The chain is built from TRBV7-2 and TRBJ2-7; TRBD1 matches 10 bases. J gave up 4 bases and V 6 bases, and 6 bases lay outside the gene matches. The CDR3 runs 14 residues. Germline CDR1 and CDR2: SGHTA and FQGNSA. In DNA form, the CDR3 reads TGTGCCAGCAGGACGACAGGGGGCATTTACGAGCAGTACTTC. It yields the protein CASRTTGGIYEQYF. Full variable domain (outside the CDR3, taken from reference TRBV7-2 and TRBJ2-7): GAGVSQSPSNKVTEKGKDVELRCDPISGHTALYWYRQSLGQGLEFLIYFQGNSAPDKSGLPSDRFSAERTGGSVSTLTIQRTQQEDSAVYLCASRTTGGIYEQYFGPGTRLTVT.

V gene TRBV25-1 combines with J gene TRBJ2-7, with 11 bases identical to TRBD2. The CDR3 is made up of 15 amino acids. After removal of 6 bases from V and 1 base from J, the junction contained 5 bases not matched to a gene. The V gene's germline CDR1 is MGHDK and CDR2 SYGVNS. The CDR3 nucleotides read TGTGCCAGCAGCCACGGGACTAGCGGATCCTACGAGCAGTACTTC. Its translation is CASSHGTSGSYEQYF.

The chain carries TRBV14 and TRBJ2-7, with D perhaps TRBD1 (6 bases). The CDR3 contains 15 residues. V gave up 3 bases and J gave up 2 bases, with 14 bases separating them. Per germline, CDR1 SGHDN and CDR2 FVKESK. The CDR3 DNA follows: TGTGCCAGCAGCCATGTCAGGGGCATGGCCTACGAGCAGTACTTC. The encoded protein is CASSHVRGMAYEQYF.

The chain couples TRBV7-6 to TRBJ2-3, with D possibly TRBD2 on 5 matching bases. There are 15 residues in the CDR3. The germline V gene has CDR1 SGHVS and CDR2 FNYEAQ. The V end was cut by 5 bases, the J end by 0 bases, with 12 bases between. The CDR3 sequence: CASSRSGASTDTQYF. In DNA form, the CDR3 reads TGTGCCAGCAGCAGGAGCGGAGCCAGCACAGATACGCAGTATTTT.

This rearrangement joins TRBV7-9 to TRBJ2-1; D possibly corresponds to TRBD1 (6 bases). Germline assignment: CDR1 SEHNR and CDR2 FQNEAQ (reference sequence). The V gene lost 1 base and the J gene lost 12 bases, with 10 bases spanning the gap. CDR3 length equals 12 residues. As DNA, the CDR3 is TGTGCCAGCAGCTTAGACTACAGGGTGCAGTTCTTC. Its translation: CASSLDYRVQFF.

V usage is TRBV12-5 and J usage is TRBJ2-3, with D possibly being TRBD2 (6 bases). The CDR3 runs 16 residues. The germline V gene has CDR1 LGHNT and CDR2 FRNRAP. Between the trimmed V and J ends, which lost 6 bases and 2 bases, there was a span of 18 bases. The CDR3 nucleotides read TGTGCTAGTGGGGCCGGGGCGGGGCCCTACACAGATACGCAGTATTTT. Its protein is CASGAGAGPYTDTQYF.

The chain links TRBV5-4 to TRBJ2-2; the match to TRBD1 covers 7 bases. This CDR3 has 16 residues. V lost 4 bases, J lost 2 bases, and 8 bases stayed unmatched. CDR1 and CDR2 (germline): SGHNT, YYREEE (reference sequence). The CDR3 loop reads CASSPYRGSNTGELFF. In nucleotides, the CDR3 is TGTGCCAGCAGCCCGTACAGGGGCTCTAACACCGGGGAGCTGTTTTTT.

V usage is TRBV7-3 and J usage is TRBJ2-3; 8 bases agree with TRBD2. Per the germline V gene, CDR1 is SGHTA and CDR2 is FQGTGA. The CDR3 spans 16 residues. The V gene end was trimmed by 2 bases and the J gene end by 8 bases; junction bases not matched to a gene: 12. DNA for the CDR3: TGTGCCAGCAGCTTACTGGGCGGGGGGCATCTCGGTACGCAGTATTTT. Protein product: CASSLLGGGHLGTQYF.

The CDR3 DNA follows: TGCGCCAGCAGCTGGCAGGGTAGCGGGGGGGCCAATGAGCAGTTCTTC. Amino acid sequence: CASSWQGSGGANEQFF. The chain recombines TRBV5-1 with TRBJ2-1; 11 positions match TRBD2. J lost 6 bases, V lost 3 bases, and 8 bases had no gene match. This CDR3 region has 16 residues. Germline CDR1 and CDR2: SGHRS and YFSETQ.

This chain joins TRBV27 and TRBJ1-1; D gene uncertain. The CDR3 totals 14 residues. Trimming cost V 6 bases and J 3 bases, with 14 bases left between them. The germline gives CDR1 MNHEY, CDR2 SMNVEV (reference sequence). The CDR3 spells CASRPLLRDTEAFF. The CDR3 coding sequence is TGTGCCAGCAGGCCCCTACTACGAGACACTGAAGCTTTCTTT.

The chain joins TRBV5-1 to TRBJ2-3; 9 nucleotides align to TRBD2. With 0 bases clipped from V and 2 bases from J, the junction kept 7 bases outside the gene matches. This CDR3 spans 17 amino acids. Germline V gives CDR1 SGHRS, CDR2 YFSETQ. The CDR3 spells CASSLDGTSPNTDTQYF. The CDR3 DNA reads as TGCGCCAGCAGCTTGGACGGGACTAGCCCGAACACAGATACGCAGTATTTT.

The chain combines TRBV10-3 with TRBJ1-3, with D tentatively TRBD1 (5 bases). The CDR3 contains 14 residues. Germline V gene lookup returns CDR1 ENHRY and CDR2 SYGVKD. V gave up 10 bases and J gave up 4 bases, with 17 bases separating them. The CDR3: CATGGDLEGNTIYF. Here the CDR3 DNA reads TGTGCCACCGGCGGGGACCTGGAAGGAAACACCATATATTTT.

The rearrangement links TRBV5-6 to TRBJ2-2, with 9 bases lining up with TRBD1. This CDR3 spans 16 amino acids. With V trimmed by 3 bases and J by 6 bases, 9 bases remained unmatched. Germline V gene lookup returns CDR1 SGHDT and CDR2 YYEEEE. In DNA, the CDR3 is TGTGCCAGCAGCTCAGGGACAGGGTTGGACGCCGGGGAGCTGTTTTTT. This codes for CASSSGTGLDAGELFF.

The chain recombines TRBV6-5 with TRBJ1-3; possibly TRBD1 for D (6 bases). The CDR3 is made up of 14 amino acids. Germline V gene sequence: CDR1 MNHEY, CDR2 SVGAGI. V lost 5 bases and J 4 bases, leaving 12 bases between the germline ends. As DNA, the CDR3 is TGTGCCAGCAGTGAACCCCAGGGGGGAAACACCATATATTTT. Its protein product is CASSEPQGGNTIYF.

The chain has TRBV6-1 and TRBJ1-5; D might be TRBD1 (6 bases). The CDR3 covers 14 residues. V dropped 5 bases and J dropped 11 bases, with 19 bases sitting between them. Per the germline V gene, CDR1 is MNHNS and CDR2 is SASEGT. In DNA form, the CDR3 reads TGTGCCAGCAGTATCAGCCAGGGGCAGGGGACCCAGCATTTT. As protein: CASSISQGQGTQHF.

The gene calls are TRBV5-1 and TRBJ2-1; D not resolved. This CDR3 region has 16 residues. The V gene's germline CDR1 is SGHRS and CDR2 YFSETQ. V lost 3 bases and J lost 2, with 15 bases in between. CDR3 region: CASSSDRTGAYNEQFF. CDR3 DNA sequence: TGCGCCAGCAGCTCGGATAGAACGGGTGCCTACAATGAGCAGTTCTTC.

Written as DNA, the CDR3 is TGTGCCAGCAGCTGGGACAGGGGGCATACTGGCGAGCAGTACTTC. This translates into CASSWDRGHTGEQYF. The gene calls are TRBV7-8 and TRBJ2-7; TRBD1 aligns across 12 bases. The germline V gene has CDR1 SGHVS and CDR2 FQNEAQ. The V and J ends lost 4 bases and 6 bases, in that order; junction bases with no gene match: 7. CDR3 length: 15 amino acids. The whole variable domain, remainder taken from reference TRBV7-8 and TRBJ2-7, is GAGVSQSPRYKVAKRGQDVALRCDPISGHVSLFWYQQALGQGPEFLTYFQNEAQLDKSGLPSDRFFAERPEGSVSTLKIQRTQQEDSAVYLCASSWDRGHTGEQYFGPGTRLTVT.

The chain joins TRBV29-1 to TRBJ1-1; 8 bases align to TRBD1. J gave up 4 bases and V 2 bases, and 3 bases lay outside the gene matches. Germline CDR1 SQVTM, CDR2 ANQGSEA. This CDR3 is 13 amino acids long. The CDR3 sequence is CSVETGGVTEAFF. The CDR3 coding sequence is TGCAGCGTTGAAACAGGGGGTGTCACTGAAGCTTTCTTT.